One and the same sample provided the 23 T cell receptor beta chains below, sequenced in a study of response to subunit inactivated influenza vaccine. TCRdb re-called the RT-PCR reads through MiXCR, storing one row per CDR3 protein. The sample holds a few hundred thousand distinct CDR3 sequences, around 15% seen once. The source material was PBMCs from blood, sampled roughly 12 days after vaccination. The receptors derive from a man aged 50 to 59 who received an inactivated influenza vaccine.

This clonotype has more than one count but fewer than ten. The V call is TRBV12-3 or TRBV12-4, the J call TRBJ2-1; TRBD2 matches 14 bases. The CDR3 has 18 residues. J gave up 5 bases and V 6 bases, and 12 bases lay outside the gene matches. The chain's CDR3 is CASSPPGLAGAFNNEQFF. CDR3 bases: TGTGCCAGCAGCCCTCCGGGACTAGCGGGGGCCTTCAACAATGAGCAGTTCTTC.

Many counts were recorded for this clonotype. The chain joins TRBV29-1 to TRBJ1-1; D is undetermined. Germline V lookup: CDR1 SQVTM, CDR2 ANQGSEA. V was shortened by 4 bases and J by 2 bases, with 14 bases between the two germline ends. CDR3 size: 14 residues. The CDR3 loop is CSVAPGSGNTEAFF. The CDR3 coding sequence is TGCAGCGTTGCCCCCGGGTCAGGTAACACTGAAGCTTTCTTT.

The rearrangement links TRBV5-2 to TRBJ1-2; the table assigns TRBD1, which was not confirmed against the DNA. TRBV5-2 is classified as a pseudogene. The CDR3 consists of 12 residues. CDR3 region: CAMGPGVLGYTF. CDR3 bases: TGTGCCATGGGCCCCGGGGTCCTCGGCTACACCTTC.

This rearrangement joins TRBV5-1 to TRBJ2-3, with 13 bases matching TRBD2. V was pared by 4 bases and J by 4 bases, with 6 bases of the junction left unmatched. Germline V gene lookup returns CDR1 SGHRS and CDR2 YFSETQ. The CDR3 runs to 16 residues. CDR3 coding DNA: TGCGCCAGCAGCGTTCGACTAGCGGGAGGCTCAGATACGCAGTATTTT. Its translation is CASSVRLAGGSDTQYF.

The J gene is TRBJ2-3, the V gene TRBV10-1, with 11 bases identical to TRBD1. CDR1 and CDR2 (germline): WNHNN, SYGVQD (reference sequence). Trimming removed 4 bases from V and 6 bases from J; junction bases left unmatched: 3. The CDR3 runs to 14 residues. CDR3 nucleotides: TGCGCCAGCAGTGGGACAGGGGGCAGGGATACGCAGTATTTT. Protein sequence: CASSGTGGRDTQYF.

The chain is built from TRBV7-2 and TRBJ2-6; D is ambiguous. V was clipped by 0 bases and J by 0 bases, with 6 bases between them. CDR3 size: 16 residues. Germline V CDR1 and CDR2: SGHTA, FQGNSA. The DNA for the CDR3 is TGTGCCAGCAGCTTAGCAGGGCCCTCTGGGGCCAACGTCCTGACTTTC. The encoded protein is CASSLAGPSGANVLTF.

The CDR3 DNA reads TGCGCCAGCAGCGCTCGGGTCGGGTACTACGAGCAGTACTTC. This gives the protein CASSARVGYYEQYF. The J gene is TRBJ2-7, the V gene TRBV4-1; D unresolved. Per germline, CDR1 MGHRA and CDR2 YSYEKL. The CDR3 has 14 amino acids. V was cut by 5 bases and J by 3 bases, with 14 bases left in between.

This clonotype was seen a handful of times. The chain recombines TRBV11-3 with TRBJ2-1, with 10 bases aligning to TRBD2. Trimming at V came to 3 bases and at J to 6 bases, leaving 11 bases not matched to a gene. This CDR3 has 17 residues. Germline CDR1 is SGHNT and CDR2 is YENEEA. The chain's CDR3 is CASSLGTSGVGGNEQFF. In DNA form, the CDR3 reads TGTGCCAGCAGCTTGGGAACTAGCGGGGTTGGGGGCAATGAGCAGTTCTTC.

This clonotype was counted between two and nine times. V gene TRBV18 combines with J gene TRBJ1-6; 10 bases match TRBD1. Germline trimming cut 6 bases from V and 10 bases from J; bases unmatched to any gene: 6. There are 14 residues in the CDR3. The germline CDR1 and CDR2 sequences are KGHSH and LQKENI. The CDR3 DNA sequence: TGTGCCAGCTCCAGGGACAGGGGAAACTCACCCCTCCACTTT. Protein: CASSRDRGNSPLHF.

V usage is TRBV11-2 and J usage is TRBJ2-7, with 7 nucleotides matching TRBD1. CDR1 and CDR2 (germline): SGHAT, FQNNGV. Trimming at V came to 4 bases and at J to 1 base, leaving 4 bases not matched to a gene. This CDR3 has 14 residues. Written as DNA, the CDR3 is TGTGCCAGCAGCTGGAAGGGGGCATCCTACGAGCAGTACTTC. This translates into CASSWKGASYEQYF.

The chain employs TRBV2 and TRBJ2-7; 7 bases map to TRBD1. The CDR3 is 13 residues long. The germline CDR1 and CDR2 sequences are SNHLY and FYNNEI. The V and J ends lost 8 bases and 2 bases, in that order; junction bases with no gene match: 6. The CDR3 spells CASGNRGAYEQYF. The CDR3 bases are TGTGCCAGCGGCAACAGGGGAGCCTACGAGCAGTACTTC.

The V and J genes are TRBV20-1 and TRBJ2-4, with D possibly matching TRBD1 (6 bases). Germline V CDR1 and CDR2: DFQATT, SNEGSKA (reference sequence). This CDR3 is 15 amino acids long. Deletions cut 6 bases from V and 0 bases from J, with 15 bases between. The CDR3, as DNA: TGCAGTGCGACCCGACAGGATTTAGCCAAAAACATTCAGTACTTC. It codes for CSATRQDLAKNIQYF.

This clonotype was seen a few times. The V and J genes are TRBV9 and TRBJ2-2, with D perhaps matching TRBD2 (6 bases). The CDR3 totals 15 residues. The V gene lost 0 bases and the J gene lost 5 bases, with 11 bases spanning the gap. CDR1 and CDR2 (germline): SGDLS, YYNGEE. The CDR3 loop reads CASSVASAATGELFF. The CDR3 DNA follows: TGTGCCAGCAGCGTAGCTAGCGCTGCTACCGGGGAGCTGTTTTTT.

The V and J genes are TRBV12-3 or TRBV12-4 and TRBJ2-5, with 7 bases identical to TRBD1. The CDR3 runs to 13 residues. With V trimmed by 8 bases and J by 1 base, 4 bases remained unmatched. The CDR3 loop is CASGQAPQETQYF. The CDR3 coding sequence is TGTGCCAGCGGACAGGCGCCCCAAGAGACCCAGTACTTC.

The sample holds a few counts of this clonotype. The chain has TRBV6-2 or TRBV6-3 and TRBJ2-1; 13 nucleotides line up with TRBD2. Trimming cost V 5 bases and J 5 bases; bases outside gene matches: 12. In germline, CDR1 is MNHEY, CDR2 SVGEGT. The CDR3 covers 18 residues. CDR3 sequence: CASSMGTSGDWVDNEQFF. The CDR3 nucleotides read TGTGCCAGCAGTATGGGGACTAGCGGGGATTGGGTAGACAATGAGCAGTTCTTC.

The chain joins TRBV11-2 to TRBJ1-5; no clear D gene. V lost 5 bases to trimming and J lost 3 bases, with 8 bases between them. CDR1 is SGHAT and CDR2 is FQNNGV in the germline V gene. CDR3 length equals 13 residues. The CDR3 sequence is CASSQSPNQPQHF. The CDR3 DNA reads as TGTGCCAGCAGCCAATCACCCAATCAGCCCCAGCATTTT.

The chain joins TRBV6-1 to TRBJ1-3, with D uncertain. Germline values: CDR1 MNHNS, CDR2 SASEGT. Trimming cost V 2 bases and J 0 bases, with 11 bases left between them. CDR3 size: 16 residues. CDR3 sequence (DNA): TGTGCCAGCAGTGAACCAAGGGCTTACTCTGGAAACACCATATATTTT. This translates into CASSEPRAYSGNTIYF.

The rearrangement links TRBV7-8 to TRBJ2-2; 7 bases line up with TRBD1. The CDR3 consists of 15 residues. CDR1 is SGHVS, CDR2 FQNEAQ, per germline. Germline trimming cut 5 bases from V and 1 base from J; bases unmatched to any gene: 4. The CDR3 here is CASSLGGWNTGELFF. Here the CDR3 DNA reads TGTGCCAGCAGCCTAGGGGGCTGGAACACCGGGGAGCTGTTTTTT.

A few counts support this clonotype. The rearrangement joins TRBV29-1 to TRBJ2-1, with TRBD2 as a possible D gene (7 bases). V was cut by 6 bases and J by 2 bases, with 14 bases left in between. CDR3 size: 14 residues. Germline CDR1 reads SQVTM; CDR2 reads ANQGSEA. This CDR3 reads CSVKGGGTYNEQFF. DNA for the CDR3: TGCAGCGTGAAAGGGGGGGGAACCTACAATGAGCAGTTCTTC.

This clonotype appeared many times. The V call is TRBV29-1, the J call TRBJ2-1; the match to TRBD2 covers 9 bases. Germline V lookup: CDR1 SQVTM, CDR2 ANQGSEA. V lost 2 bases to trimming and J lost 9 bases; unmatched junction nucleotides: 11. CDR3 size: 15 residues. In nucleotides, the CDR3 is TGCAGCGTTGAACTCTGGGCTAGCGGGGAAGGTGAGCAGTTCTTC. Amino acid sequence: CSVELWASGEGEQFF.

This clonotype was seen more than once but under ten times. V usage is TRBV3-1 and J usage is TRBJ2-7; D uncertain. Germline values: CDR1 LGHDT, CDR2 YNNKEL (reference sequence). This CDR3 is built from 12 residues. Trimming removed 5 bases from V and 7 bases from J, with 12 bases in between. The CDR3 region has the DNA TGTGCCAGCAGCAGCCACGACCAGGAGCAGTACTTC. Protein sequence: CASSSHDQEQYF.

Ten or more counts support this clonotype. The rearrangement uses TRBV7-2 and TRBJ2-2, with 9 bases identical to TRBD2. Germline V lookup: CDR1 SGHTA, CDR2 FQGNSA. CDR3 length: 15 amino acids. V trimming: 3 bases; J trimming: 6 bases; junction bases outside the gene matches: 5. CDR3 in DNA: TGTGCCAGCAGCTTCACGACTAGCGGTGCCGGGGAGCTGTTTTTT. Protein sequence: CASSFTTSGAGELFF.

CDR3 protein: CASSFLAGNYGYTF. CDR3 coding DNA: TGTGCCAGCAGTTTCCTGGCAGGCAACTATGGCTACACCTTC. V and J are TRBV12-3 or TRBV12-4 and TRBJ1-2, with D hard to call. The V end lost 3 bases, the J end lost 2 bases, and 10 bases lay between the germline ends. The CDR3 has 14 amino acids.